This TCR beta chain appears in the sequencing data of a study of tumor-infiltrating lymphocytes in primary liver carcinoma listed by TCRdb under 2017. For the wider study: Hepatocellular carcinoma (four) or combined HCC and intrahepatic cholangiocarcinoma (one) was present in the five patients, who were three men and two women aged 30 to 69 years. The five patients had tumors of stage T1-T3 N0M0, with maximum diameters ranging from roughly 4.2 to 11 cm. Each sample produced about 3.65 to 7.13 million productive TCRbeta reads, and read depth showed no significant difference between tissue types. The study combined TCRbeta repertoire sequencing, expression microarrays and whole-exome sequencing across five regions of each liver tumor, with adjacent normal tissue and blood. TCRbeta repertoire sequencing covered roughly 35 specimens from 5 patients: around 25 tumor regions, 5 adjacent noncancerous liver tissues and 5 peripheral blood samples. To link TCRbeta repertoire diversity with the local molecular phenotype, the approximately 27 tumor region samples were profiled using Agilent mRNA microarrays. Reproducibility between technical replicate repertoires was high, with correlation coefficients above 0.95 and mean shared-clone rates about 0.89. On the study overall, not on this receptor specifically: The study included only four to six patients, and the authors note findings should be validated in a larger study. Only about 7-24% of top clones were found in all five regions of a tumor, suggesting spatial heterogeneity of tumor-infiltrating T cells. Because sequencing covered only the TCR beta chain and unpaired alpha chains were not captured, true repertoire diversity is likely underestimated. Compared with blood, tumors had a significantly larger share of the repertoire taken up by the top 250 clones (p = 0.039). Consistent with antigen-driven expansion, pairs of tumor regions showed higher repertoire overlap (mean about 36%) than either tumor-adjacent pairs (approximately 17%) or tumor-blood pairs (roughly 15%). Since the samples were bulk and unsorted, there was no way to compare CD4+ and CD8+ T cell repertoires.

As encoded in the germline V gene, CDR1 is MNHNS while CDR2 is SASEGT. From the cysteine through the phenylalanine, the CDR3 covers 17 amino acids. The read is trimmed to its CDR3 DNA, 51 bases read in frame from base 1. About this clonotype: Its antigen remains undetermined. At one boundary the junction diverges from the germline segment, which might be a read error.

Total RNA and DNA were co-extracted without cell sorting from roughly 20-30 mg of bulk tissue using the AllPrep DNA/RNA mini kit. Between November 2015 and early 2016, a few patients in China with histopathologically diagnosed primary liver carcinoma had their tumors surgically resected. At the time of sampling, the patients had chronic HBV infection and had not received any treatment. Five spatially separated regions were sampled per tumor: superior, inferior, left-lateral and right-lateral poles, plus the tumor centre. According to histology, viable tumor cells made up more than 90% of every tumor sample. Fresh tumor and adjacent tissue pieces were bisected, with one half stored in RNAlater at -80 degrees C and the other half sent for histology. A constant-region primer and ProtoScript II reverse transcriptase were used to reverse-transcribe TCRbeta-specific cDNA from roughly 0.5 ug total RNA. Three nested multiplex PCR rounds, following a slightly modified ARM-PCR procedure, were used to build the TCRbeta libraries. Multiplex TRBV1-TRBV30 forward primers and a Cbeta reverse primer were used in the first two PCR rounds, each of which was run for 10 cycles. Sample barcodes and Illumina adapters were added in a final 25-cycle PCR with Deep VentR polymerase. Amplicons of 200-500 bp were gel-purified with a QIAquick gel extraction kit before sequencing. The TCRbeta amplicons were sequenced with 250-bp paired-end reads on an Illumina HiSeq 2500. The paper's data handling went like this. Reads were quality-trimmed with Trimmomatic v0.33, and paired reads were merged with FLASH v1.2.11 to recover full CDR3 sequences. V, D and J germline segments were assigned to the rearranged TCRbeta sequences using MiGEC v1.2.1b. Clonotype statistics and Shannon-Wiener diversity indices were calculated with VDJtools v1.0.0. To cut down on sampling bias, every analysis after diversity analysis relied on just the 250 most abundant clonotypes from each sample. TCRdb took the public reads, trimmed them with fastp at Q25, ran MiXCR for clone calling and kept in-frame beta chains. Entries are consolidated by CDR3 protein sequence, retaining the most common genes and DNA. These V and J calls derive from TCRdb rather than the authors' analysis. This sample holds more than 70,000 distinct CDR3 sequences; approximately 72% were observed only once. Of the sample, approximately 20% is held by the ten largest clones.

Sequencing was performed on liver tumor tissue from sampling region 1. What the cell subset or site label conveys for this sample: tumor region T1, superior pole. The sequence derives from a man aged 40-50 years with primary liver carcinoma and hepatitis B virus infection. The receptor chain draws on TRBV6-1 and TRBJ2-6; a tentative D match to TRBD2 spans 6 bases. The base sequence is TGTGCCAGCACTTTCGATTGGGGAGGTTCTGGGGCCAACGTCCTGACCTTC. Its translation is CASTFDWGGSGANVLTF.